The clone carrying this T cell receptor beta chain appeared many times. The antigen remains undetermined. This record comes from a study of Graves' ophthalmopathy and Graves' hyperthyroidism. Study-level points and caveats: Ophthalmopathy versus stable hyperthyroidism: 13-signature model gave 85% to 90% sensitivity, 70% to 83% specificity.

Beta-chain TCR CDR3 regions were amplified from RNA transcripts. The first-round RT-PCR employed HTBI primers together with the Qiagen OneStep RT-PCR kit. A multiplex PCR was then performed as the second round. TCRdb recomputed calls from the multiplex PCR reads with MiXCR, one row per CDR3 protein. The sample records a few hundred thousand distinct CDR3 sequences, 15% being singletons. The study excluded patients with other autoimmune diseases, uncontrolled infections, pregnancy or lactation. A volume of 9.5 to 10 ml of fresh peripheral blood supplied the PBMCs. The receptor's source is a woman between 18 and 29 years old with stable Graves' hyperthyroidism. Sequenced sample: peripheral blood.

The CDR3 sequence: CASSSTAYEQYF. The CDR3 nucleotides are TGTGCCAGCAGCTCCACGGCTTACGAGCAGTACTTC. The chain couples TRBV5-5 to TRBJ2-7, with D unresolved. The CDR3 is made up of 12 amino acids. V dropped 3 bases and J dropped 4 bases, with 8 bases sitting between them. Looked up from germline, CDR1 is SGHKS and CDR2 is YYEKEE (reference sequence).